This T cell receptor beta chain was observed in a study of cytomegalovirus exposure and HLA in healthy donors. Study results and caveats: Later work associated roughly 17,000 TCR beta sequences with HLA alleles at 0.05 false discovery rate.

As to this clone: Its specificity is unknown.

The PCR used 60 Vbeta and 13 Jbeta primers. Profiling relied on immunoSEQ multiplex PCR, and the TCRdb table lists in-frame clones only, not all of them. The sample comprises hundreds of thousands of clones, less than 85% of which are singletons, and over 0.55% rests with the top ten. Germline loops: CDR1 MNHEY, CDR2 SVGAGI. J was trimmed by 3 bases and V by 5 bases; bases with no gene match: 7. CDR3 length equals 14 residues. J is TRBJ2-7 and V is TRBV6-5, with TRBD1 matching 7 bases. This sequence originates from a man between 18 and 29 years old in good health and CMV-seronegative. Source material: PBMCs. The CDR3 protein is CASSQRGPLYEQYF. In DNA, the CDR3 is TGTGCCAGCAGTCAAAGGGGGCCGCTCTACGAGCAGTACTTC.